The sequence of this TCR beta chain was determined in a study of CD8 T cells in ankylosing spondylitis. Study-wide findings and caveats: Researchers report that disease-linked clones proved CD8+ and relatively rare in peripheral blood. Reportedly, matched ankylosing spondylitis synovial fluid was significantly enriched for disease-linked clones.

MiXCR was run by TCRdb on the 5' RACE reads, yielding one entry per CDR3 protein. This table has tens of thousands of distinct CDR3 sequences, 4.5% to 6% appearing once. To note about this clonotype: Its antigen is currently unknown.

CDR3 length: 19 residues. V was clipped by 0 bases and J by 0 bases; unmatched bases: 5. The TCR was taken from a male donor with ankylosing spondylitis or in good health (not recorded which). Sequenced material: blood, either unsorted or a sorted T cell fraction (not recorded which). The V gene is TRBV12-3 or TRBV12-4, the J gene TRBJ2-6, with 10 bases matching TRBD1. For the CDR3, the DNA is TGTGCCAGCAGTTTAGCGTTGACAGGGGGCTACTCTGGGGCCAACGTCCTGACTTTC. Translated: CASSLALTGGYSGANVLTF.